The 29 T cell receptor beta chains presented below share a single source sample, sequenced in a study of early T cells in non-severe SARS-CoV-2 infection. Each CDR3 protein gets one entry after TCRdb re-called the 5' RACE reads with MiXCR. The sample lists more than 55,000 distinct CDR3 sequences; 10% to 15% were seen once. Sequencing was performed on whole blood. The receptors here all came from an adult who was a healthcare worker with PCR-confirmed SARS-CoV-2 infection or an uninfected control (not recorded which).

The chain joins TRBV10-3 to TRBJ2-3; TRBD2 matches at 11 bases. The J segment lost 3 bases and the V segment lost 6 bases, leaving 8 bases of the junction unmatched. The length of the CDR3 is 16 residues. Germline CDR1 and CDR2: ENHRY and SYGVKD. CDR3 loop: CAISTGTSGLTDTQYF. The CDR3 nucleotides read TGTGCCATCAGCACCGGGACTAGCGGATTAACAGATACGCAGTATTTT.

In the case of this clonotype: Just one base apart from a much larger clone, this may be a read error. The V and J genes are TRBV7-3 and TRBJ2-3; D is unresolved. The CDR3 has 13 residues. Germline CDR1 is SGHTA and CDR2 is FQGTGA. Here the CDR3 reads CASSADSTDTRYF. The CDR3 bases are TGTGCCAGCAGCGCCGATAGCACAGATACGCGGTATTTT. The variable domain in full, with the rest retrieved from reference TRBV7-3 and TRBJ2-3, is GAGVSQTPSNKVTEKGKYVELRCDPISGHTALYWYRQSLGQGPEFLIYFQGTGAADDSGLPNDRFFAVRPEGSVSTLKIQRTERGDSAVYLCASSADSTDTRYFGPGTRLTVL.

This clonotype appeared many times. This sequence joins TRBV7-9 and TRBJ1-1, with D possibly matching TRBD1 (5 bases). The CDR3 loop spans 16 amino acids. The germline V gene has CDR1 SEHNR and CDR2 FQNEAQ (reference sequence). V lost 5 bases and J 3 bases, leaving 19 bases between the germline ends. The DNA of the CDR3 is TGTGCCAGCAGCCCGTACGCGGGGGGGGTGGACACTGAAGCTTTCTTT. This translates into CASSPYAGGVDTEAFF. The whole variable domain, filled in from reference TRBV7-9 and TRBJ1-1, reads DTGVSQNPRHKITKRGQNVTFRCDPISEHNRLYWYRQTLGQGPEFLTYFQNEAQLEKSRLLSDRFSAERPKGSFSTLEIQRTEQGDSAMYLCASSPYAGGVDTEAFFGQGTRLTVV.

The chain joins TRBV6-2 or TRBV6-3 to TRBJ1-5; D perhaps matches TRBD1 (5 bases). The CDR3 is 15 amino acids. Germline V lookup: CDR1 MNHEY, CDR2 SVGEGT. Between the trimmed V and J ends, which lost 7 bases and 4 bases, there was a span of 17 bases. This CDR3 reads CASTLGGLRNQPQHF. In DNA, the CDR3 is TGTGCCAGCACCCTTGGGGGACTCAGGAATCAGCCCCAGCATTTT.

As to this clonotype: No conserved phenylalanine or tryptophan is present at the end of the CDR3, so a read error is the likely explanation. Because the CDR3's place on the DNA is in doubt, the DNA is left out and the CDR3 is given as listed by TCRdb. This rearrangement joins TRBV6-2 or TRBV6-3 to TRBJ2-7; TRBD1, the table's D call, lacks a check against the DNA. Germline-derived CDR1 and CDR2 are MNHEY and SVGEGT. The CDR3 adds up to 12 amino acids, both ends counted. The CDR3 reads CASSFTGQVIYP.

This clonotype was picked up one time. The rearrangement links TRBV2 to TRBJ1-2; D remains unclear. The CDR3 sequence is 13 residues long. Germline V CDR1 and CDR2: SNHLY, FYNNEI. The V end lost 11 bases, the J end lost 7 bases, and 20 bases lay between the germline ends. CDR3 sequence: CAGRPVREGGYTF. CDR3 sequence (DNA): TGTGCCGGCCGCCCGGTACGGGAGGGTGGCTACACCTTC.

This clonotype has only a few counts. The chain joins TRBV12-3 or TRBV12-4 to TRBJ1-2; D is unclear. Trimming shortened V by 6 bases and J by 3 bases, and 8 bases separated the two germline ends. The CDR3 spans 12 residues. DNA of the CDR3: TGTGCCAGCAGGGGAGTGGACTATGGCTACACCTTC. It is translated as CASRGVDYGYTF.

DNA of the CDR3: TGCAGTGCTAGCGCTAGTGACGAGACCCAGTACTTC. This gives the protein CSASASDETQYF. V is TRBV20-1 and J is TRBJ2-5, with no clear D. The CDR3 spans 12 residues. V gave up 3 bases and J gave up 5 bases, with 10 bases separating them. Germline lookup yields CDR1 DFQATT and CDR2 SNEGSKA (reference sequence).

This clonotype was seen at least ten times. This rearrangement joins TRBV5-6 to TRBJ2-1; possible D gene TRBD1, 5 bases. The germline gives CDR1 SGHDT, CDR2 YYEEEE. The CDR3 totals 14 residues. V dropped 4 bases and J dropped 5 bases, with 13 bases sitting between them. The CDR3 DNA sequence: TGTGCCAGCAGCATGTCAGGGTCGGACAATGAGCAGTTCTTC. The encoded protein is CASSMSGSDNEQFF.

There are a few counts of this clonotype. J is TRBJ1-1 and V is TRBV7-6; D is ambiguous. Germline V gene data show CDR1 as SGHVS and CDR2 as FNYEAQ. The V end lost 5 bases, the J end lost 1 base, and 14 bases lay between the germline ends. The CDR3 has 15 amino acids. CDR3 loop: CASSPKNARNTEAFF. The CDR3 DNA sequence: TGTGCCAGCAGCCCAAAAAACGCACGGAACACTGAAGCTTTCTTT.

This clonotype was recorded many times. The chain employs TRBV11-3 and TRBJ1-2, with no clear D. Germline assignment: CDR1 SGHNT and CDR2 YENEEA. The CDR3 extends over 13 amino acids. The V gene lost 3 bases and the J gene lost 10 bases, with 15 bases spanning the gap. The CDR3 reads CASSFRAVRTYTF. The CDR3 DNA reads TGTGCCAGCAGCTTTCGGGCCGTCAGGACCTACACCTTC.

This clonotype was recorded a few times. The V gene is TRBV7-2, the J gene TRBJ2-5; no definite D call. CDR3 length: 13 residues. V lost 5 bases and J lost 1, with 8 bases in between. From germline, CDR1 is SGHTA and CDR2 FQGNSA. CDR3 bases: TGTGCCAGCAGCCCTAGAATCCAAGAGACCCAGTACTTC. It translates to CASSPRIQETQYF.

This clonotype showed up many times. V usage is TRBV10-2 and J usage is TRBJ1-2, with no clear D. Trimming stripped 3 bases from V and 8 bases from J, with 13 bases between. Germline values: CDR1 WSHSY, CDR2 SAAADI. The CDR3 runs to 13 residues. The CDR3 coding sequence is TGCGCCAGCAGTGAACTCACGGGGTCCGGCTACACCTTC. Translated, it gives CASSELTGSGYTF.

This clonotype was counted ten times or more. This chain links TRBV7-2 with TRBJ2-3, with TRBD2 identical over 10 bases. The length of the CDR3 is 16 residues. The junction had 4 bases not matched to a gene; V was cut back by 2 bases and J by 2 bases. Germline CDR1 and CDR2: SGHTA and FQGNSA. The CDR3 here is CASSLILAGYTDTQYF. CDR3 DNA: TGTGCCAGCAGCTTAATACTAGCGGGGTACACAGATACGCAGTATTTT.

This chain uses TRBV7-6 with TRBJ2-3; unclear D gene. Trimming pared 1 base from V and 2 bases from J, leaving 13 bases between. From germline, CDR1 is SGHVS and CDR2 FNYEAQ. The CDR3 length is 16 residues. CDR3 DNA: TGTGCCAGCAGCTTAGGGGTTCCAAGGTACACAGATACGCAGTATTTT. Protein product: CASSLGVPRYTDTQYF.

This clonotype was recorded at least ten times. The rearrangement links TRBV29-1 to TRBJ2-5, with D perhaps matching TRBD1 (7 bases). V lost 7 bases and J 3 bases, leaving 12 bases between the germline ends. CDR3 size: 12 residues. Germline CDR1 reads SQVTM; CDR2 reads ANQGSEA. CDR3 protein: CSGVRGEETQYF. The DNA for the CDR3 is TGCAGCGGTGTCAGGGGGGAAGAGACCCAGTACTTC.

This clonotype showed up many times. The rearrangement links TRBV5-1 to TRBJ1-1; TRBD1 aligns across 9 bases. V gave up 0 bases and J gave up 2 bases; unmatched junction bases: 2. From germline, CDR1 is SGHRS and CDR2 YFSETQ. The CDR3 runs to 15 residues. The CDR3: CASSLGDRDNTEAFF. The CDR3 DNA follows: TGCGCCAGCAGCTTGGGGGACAGGGATAACACTGAAGCTTTCTTT.

This clonotype was found many times. This chain connects TRBV6-1 to TRBJ1-1; D remains ambiguous. V lost 6 bases and J 6 bases, leaving 14 bases between the germline ends. Germline V gene sequence: CDR1 MNHNS, CDR2 SASEGT. The CDR3 covers 13 residues. The CDR3 DNA sequence: TGTGCCAGCAGAGACTCCGGCGGAGCTGAAGCTTTCTTT. It specifies CASRDSGGAEAFF.

The chain joins TRBV19 to TRBJ1-6; tentative D call: TRBD1 (5 bases). The V end lost 6 bases, the J end lost 4 bases, and 7 bases lay between the germline ends. Looked up from germline, CDR1 is LNHDA and CDR2 is SQIVND (reference sequence). There are 13 residues in the CDR3. CDR3 sequence reads: CASRDNYNSPLHF. The CDR3 DNA is TGTGCCAGTAGGGACAATTATAATTCACCCCTCCACTTT.

This chain connects TRBV20-1 to TRBJ1-4; D possibly corresponds to TRBD1 (5 bases). The CDR3 extends over 13 amino acids. Between the trimmed V and J ends, which lost 3 bases and 8 bases, there was a span of 13 bases. Germline V gene sequence: CDR1 DFQATT, CDR2 SNEGSKA (reference sequence). CDR3 sequence: CSASGGADEKLFF. In nucleotides, the CDR3 is TGCAGTGCTAGTGGGGGAGCCGACGAAAAACTGTTTTTT.

This clonotype was seen a few times. The rearrangement joins TRBV7-2 to TRBJ1-1, with a weak D call TRBD1 (5 bases). With 1 base removed from V and 6 bases from J, the gap between germline ends came to 12 bases. The germline gives CDR1 SGHTA, CDR2 FQGNSA. The CDR3 contains 14 residues. The CDR3 reads CASSLEGLVAEAFF. In nucleotides, the CDR3 is TGTGCCAGCAGCTTAGAGGGGCTTGTCGCTGAAGCTTTCTTT.

This clonotype occurred many times. The chain is built from TRBV5-4 and TRBJ2-3; D ambiguous. Per germline, CDR1 SGHNT and CDR2 YYREEE (reference sequence). The CDR3 runs 15 residues. Trimming removed 0 bases at V and 0 bases at J, with 8 bases between. CDR3 in amino acids: CASSLAASSTDTQYF. CDR3 coding DNA: TGTGCCAGCAGCTTGGCTGCCTCAAGCACAGATACGCAGTATTTT.

This clonotype was recorded at least ten times. The chain uses TRBV4-2 and TRBJ1-1, with a possible D match to TRBD1 (6 bases). Trimming cost V 5 bases and J 9 bases, with 16 bases left between them. CDR3 size: 13 residues. Germline lookup yields CDR1 LGHNA and CDR2 YNFKEQ. CDR3 bases: TGTGCCAGCAGCTACGGAGAGGGGGGGCAAGCTTTCTTT. Amino acids: CASSYGEGGQAFF.

The table lists this clonotype with a few counts. The CDR3 reads CASSQDWATGLGYTDTQYF. In DNA form, the CDR3 reads TGTGCCAGCAGCCAAGATTGGGCTACAGGGCTGGGCTACACAGATACGCAGTATTTT. The rearrangement joins TRBV14 to TRBJ2-3; D possibly corresponds to TRBD1 (6 bases). Germline CDR1 SGHDN, CDR2 FVKESK. V was clipped by 0 bases and J by 2 bases, with 21 bases between them. The CDR3 length is 19 residues. Together with reference TRBV14 and TRBJ2-3, the CDR3 gives the full variable domain: EAGVTQFPSHSVIEKGQTVTLRCDPISGHDNLYWYRRVMGKEIKFLLHFVKESKQDESGMPNNRFLAERTGGTYSTLKVQPAELEDSGVYFCASSQDWATGLGYTDTQYFGPGTRLTVL.

Ten or more counts support this clonotype. The rearrangement joins TRBV6-2 or TRBV6-3 to TRBJ1-6; tentatively, D is TRBD1 (6 bases). The V end was cut by 6 bases, the J end by 9 bases, with 12 bases between. CDR1 MNHEY and CDR2 SVGEGT come from the germline V gene. The CDR3 runs to 13 residues. DNA for the CDR3: TGTGCCAGCAGATGGACAGCAGGTTCACCCCTCCACTTT. The encoded protein is CASRWTAGSPLHF.

The V and J genes are TRBV7-2 and TRBJ2-3; 9 bases line up with TRBD2. The V gene's germline CDR1 is SGHTA and CDR2 FQGNSA. This CDR3 is built from 17 residues. V dropped 2 bases and J dropped 5; count of bases not matched to a gene: 11. The CDR3 here is CASSLIRALAGKDTQYF. The CDR3 DNA reads TGTGCCAGCAGCTTAATAAGGGCGCTAGCGGGGAAAGATACGCAGTATTTT.

This chain uses TRBV5-1 with TRBJ2-7; no firm D call. This CDR3 has 13 amino acids. V was cut by 0 bases and J by 3 bases, with 7 bases left in between. Germline V CDR1 and CDR2: SGHRS, YFSETQ. The CDR3 bases are TGCGCCAGCAGCTTGGGGACCTACTACGAGCAGTACTTC. Translation: CASSLGTYYEQYF. Using reference TRBV5-1 and TRBJ2-7 for the parts outside the CDR3, the full variable domain is KAGVTQTPRYLIKTRGQQVTLSCSPISGHRSVSWYQQTPGQGLQFLFEYFSETQRNKGNFPGRFSGRQFSNSRSEMNVSTLELGDSALYLCASSLGTYYEQYFGPGTRLTVT.

This clonotype counts as medium-sized. V gene TRBV5-6 combines with J gene TRBJ2-1; 9 bases map to TRBD1. CDR1 is SGHDT and CDR2 is YYEEEE in the germline V gene. J was trimmed by 2 bases and V by 3 bases; bases with no gene match: 6. This CDR3 contains 16 residues. This CDR3 is CASSSDRGATYNEQFF. In nucleotides, the CDR3 is TGTGCCAGCAGCTCGGACAGGGGCGCCACCTACAATGAGCAGTTCTTC.

At least ten counts were recorded for this clonotype. This rearrangement joins TRBV7-6 to TRBJ2-3, with D maybe TRBD2 (6 bases). Per the germline V gene, CDR1 is SGHVS and CDR2 is FNYEAQ. This CDR3 region has 13 residues. Trimming took 2 bases from V and 4 from J, leaving 7 bases between them. CDR3 residues: CASSLSGADTQYF. The DNA of the CDR3 is TGTGCCAGCAGCTTATCGGGGGCAGATACGCAGTATTTT.